These 25 T cell receptor beta chains were all obtained from the same sample, sequenced in a study of cytomegalovirus exposure and HLA in healthy donors. A multiplex PCR was run with 60 Vbeta primers and 13 Jbeta primers. Assay used: immunoSEQ multiplex PCR; TCRdb lists only in-frame clones, some missing. This table has 100,000 or so clones, 76% appearing once. Source material: PBMCs. All receptors come from a man aged 35 to 55 in good health and CMV-seronegative.

The V gene is TRBV2, the J gene TRBJ2-5; 11 bases map to TRBD1. Per the germline V gene, CDR1 is SNHLY and CDR2 is FYNNEI. This CDR3 comprises 15 residues. V trimming: 6 bases; J trimming: 5 bases; junction bases outside the gene matches: 8. CDR3 sequence: CASRTRTGGGETQYF. The DNA for the CDR3 is TGTGCCAGCAGGACCAGGACAGGGGGCGGTGAGACCCAGTACTTC.

The chain links TRBV6-5 to TRBJ2-5; D not certain. Germline CDR1 and CDR2: MNHEY and SVGAGI. The CDR3 consists of 12 residues. The V end lost 6 bases, the J end lost 0 bases, and 5 bases lay between the germline ends. The CDR3: CASSRDQETQYF. The DNA for the CDR3 is TGTGCCAGCAGCCGGGACCAAGAGACCCAGTACTTC.

This chain uses TRBV7-2 with TRBJ1-1, with TRBD1 identical over 7 bases. The CDR3 runs to 15 residues. CDR1 is SGHTA, CDR2 FQGNSA, per germline. With 5 bases clipped from V and 6 bases from J, the junction kept 12 bases outside the gene matches. Here the CDR3 reads CASSARTGGDAEAFF. CDR3 DNA sequence: TGTGCCAGCAGCGCCCGGACAGGCGGCGACGCTGAAGCTTTCTTT.

The chain has TRBV7-3 and TRBJ2-1; 10 bases line up with TRBD2. The germline V gene encodes CDR1 SGHTA and CDR2 FQGTGA. The CDR3 spans 14 residues. Trimming at V came to 5 bases and at J to 7 bases, leaving 5 bases not matched to a gene. Here the CDR3 reads CASSRIAGGNEQFF. The CDR3 DNA reads TGTGCCAGCAGCAGAATAGCGGGGGGTAATGAGCAGTTCTTC.

The rearrangement uses TRBV2 and TRBJ2-1; 10 bases map to TRBD2. Germline V lookup: CDR1 SNHLY, CDR2 FYNNEI. The CDR3 is made up of 15 amino acids. V lost 3 bases, J lost 4 bases, and 3 bases stayed unmatched. CDR3 in amino acids: CASSDLAGGYNEQFF. The CDR3 DNA reads TGTGCCAGCAGTGACTTAGCGGGGGGTTACAATGAGCAGTTCTTC. Looking up the rest from reference TRBV2 and TRBJ2-1 gives the full variable domain: EPEVTQTPSHQVTQMGQEVILRCVPISNHLYFYWYRQILGQKVEFLVSFYNNEISEKSEIFDDQFSVERPDGSNFTLKIRSTKLEDSAMYFCASSDLAGGYNEQFFGPGTRLTVL.

V and J are TRBV7-2 and TRBJ2-5, with a possible D match to TRBD2 (6 bases). The germline V gene has CDR1 SGHTA and CDR2 FQGNSA. The CDR3 spans 14 residues. V lost 7 bases to trimming and J lost 1 base, with 13 bases between them. The CDR3 loop is CASTLVGGQETQYF. Written as DNA, the CDR3 is TGTGCCAGCACCCTCGTCGGGGGCCAAGAGACCCAGTACTTC.

This chain connects TRBV19 to TRBJ1-2; D unclear. The germline V gene has CDR1 LNHDA and CDR2 SQIVND (reference sequence). The V end was cut by 7 bases, the J end by 8 bases, with 14 bases between. This CDR3 has 12 amino acids. CDR3 region: CASNINTGGYTF. As DNA, the CDR3 is TGTGCCAGTAACATCAATACCGGGGGCTACACCTTC.

CDR3 amino acids: CASREGSSEAFF. Here the CDR3 DNA reads TGTGCCAGCAGGGAGGGGTCCTCCGAAGCTTTCTTT. The rearrangement links TRBV2 to TRBJ1-1; a possible D gene is TRBD1 (5 bases). CDR1 and CDR2 (germline): SNHLY, FYNNEI. The V gene lost 6 bases and the J gene lost 8 bases, with 13 bases spanning the gap. This CDR3 contains 12 residues. Combining the CDR3 with reference TRBV2 and TRBJ1-1 gives the whole variable domain EPEVTQTPSHQVTQMGQEVILRCVPISNHLYFYWYRQILGQKVEFLVSFYNNEISEKSEIFDDQFSVERPDGSNFTLKIRSTKLEDSAMYFCASREGSSEAFFGQGTRLTVV.

The chain's CDR3 is CASSYGAFSGNTIYF. CDR3 DNA: TGTGCCAGCAGTTACGGGGCCTTCTCTGGAAACACCATATATTTT. The V call is TRBV6-5, the J call TRBJ1-3; weak D call: TRBD1 (5 bases). The CDR3 sequence is 15 residues long. V gave up 2 bases and J gave up 0 bases, with 8 bases separating them. Germline values: CDR1 MNHEY, CDR2 SVGAGI.

This clone appeared a few times. This rearrangement joins TRBV11-2 to TRBJ2-3; 9 nucleotides match TRBD1. V shed 4 bases and J 3 bases; nucleotides not matched to a gene: 8. Germline V gives CDR1 SGHAT, CDR2 FQNNGV. This CDR3 is built from 16 residues. The CDR3 here is CASSSGADRGTDTQYF. DNA of the CDR3: TGTGCCAGCAGCTCGGGGGCGGACAGGGGAACAGATACGCAGTATTTT. Combining the CDR3 with reference TRBV11-2 and TRBJ2-3 gives the whole variable domain EAGVAQSPRYKIIEKRQSVAFWCNPISGHATLYWYQQILGQGPKLLIQFQNNGVVDDSQLPKDRFSAERLKGVDSTLKIQPAKLEDSAVYLCASSSGADRGTDTQYFGPGTRLTVL.

CDR3 bases: TGTGCCAGCAGTGAATCAGGGCCTGCCGGGGAGCTGTTTTTT. This translates into CASSESGPAGELFF. The gene calls are TRBV25-1 and TRBJ2-2, with a weak D call TRBD1 (5 bases). CDR1 is MGHDK and CDR2 is SYGVNS in the germline V gene. This CDR3 has 14 residues. With 1 base removed from V and 6 bases from J, the gap between germline ends came to 9 bases.

This chain links TRBV11-3 with TRBJ2-5; D call uncertain. V lost 7 bases and J 5 bases, leaving 8 bases between the germline ends. This CDR3 has 11 residues. Germline CDR1 reads SGHNT; CDR2 reads YENEEA. The CDR3 sequence is CASTSRETQYF. The CDR3, as DNA: TGTGCCAGCACCTCCCGTGAGACCCAGTACTTC.

V is TRBV6-5 and J is TRBJ1-2; D call uncertain. Trimming pared 0 bases from V and 4 bases from J, leaving 6 bases between. Germline loops: CDR1 MNHEY, CDR2 SVGAGI. The CDR3 has 13 residues. This chain's CDR3 is CASSYSTGYGYTF. In nucleotides, the CDR3 is TGTGCCAGCAGTTACTCGACGGGCTATGGCTACACCTTC.

This clone was counted only a few times. This sequence joins TRBV30 and TRBJ1-2; 8 bases map to TRBD1. The V segment lost 3 bases and the J segment 6 bases; nucleotides outside the gene matches: 6. This CDR3 is 13 amino acids long. Germline CDR1 GTSNPN, CDR2 SVGIG (reference sequence). The DNA for the CDR3 is TGTGCCTGGAGCCTGACAGGGGTTGATGGCTACACCTTC. This sequence encodes CAWSLTGVDGYTF.

The V and J genes are TRBV5-6 and TRBJ2-3, with 9 positions matching TRBD2. The CDR3 contains 15 residues. CDR1 SGHDT and CDR2 YYEEEE come from the germline V gene. The V gene end was trimmed by 0 bases and the J gene end by 4 bases; junction bases not matched to a gene: 3. The CDR3 DNA is TGTGCCAGCAGCTTGGTTAGCGGGGGAGCAGATACGCAGTATTTT. Amino acid sequence: CASSLVSGGADTQYF.

J is TRBJ2-2 and V is TRBV2; TRBD1 matches at 8 bases. This CDR3 has 14 amino acids. V shed 6 bases and J 6 bases; nucleotides not matched to a gene: 6. Germline V gene lookup returns CDR1 SNHLY and CDR2 FYNNEI. DNA for the CDR3: TGTGCCAGCAGCCAACAGGGGGACGCCGGGGAGCTGTTTTTT. This sequence encodes CASSQQGDAGELFF. Looking up the rest from reference TRBV2 and TRBJ2-2 gives the full variable domain: EPEVTQTPSHQVTQMGQEVILRCVPISNHLYFYWYRQILGQKVEFLVSFYNNEISEKSEIFDDQFSVERPDGSNFTLKIRSTKLEDSAMYFCASSQQGDAGELFFGEGSRLTVL.

The V gene is TRBV30, the J gene TRBJ1-5; tentative D call: TRBD1 (5 bases). The CDR3 is 12 residues long. The germline V and J ends were trimmed by 4 bases and 4 bases, with 8 bases remaining between them. In germline, CDR1 is GTSNPN, CDR2 SVGIG (reference sequence). In DNA form, the CDR3 reads TGTGCCTGGAATCAGGGTAATCAGCCCCAGCATTTT. Its translation: CAWNQGNQPQHF.

CDR3 protein: CASSLQGAGETQYF. CDR3 DNA: TGTGCCAGCAGCTTGCAGGGGGCGGGAGAGACCCAGTACTTC. The chain employs TRBV5-4 and TRBJ2-5; 8 nucleotides match TRBD1. This CDR3 has 14 residues. The V segment lost 1 base and the J segment 4 bases; nucleotides outside the gene matches: 3. Germline V gene data show CDR1 as SGHNT and CDR2 as YYREEE (reference sequence).

This chain uses TRBV6-5 with TRBJ2-2, with D tentatively TRBD1 (5 bases). Per germline, CDR1 MNHEY and CDR2 SVGAGI. The V and J ends lost 5 bases and 9 bases respectively, with 16 bases between them. The CDR3 runs to 14 residues. CDR3 in DNA: TGTGCCAGCAGTAAAGGGGCCCAGGACCGGGAGCTGTTTTTT. Translation: CASSKGAQDRELFF.

The V call is TRBV5-5, the J call TRBJ1-2, with 9 positions matching TRBD1. The J segment lost 2 bases and the V segment lost 4 bases, leaving 3 bases of the junction unmatched. The CDR3 has 14 amino acids. Looked up from germline, CDR1 is SGHKS and CDR2 is YYEKEE (reference sequence). CDR3 nucleotides: TGTGCCAGCAGCCTGGGGACAGGGAACTATGGCTACACCTTC. Its translation is CASSLGTGNYGYTF.

The rearrangement joins TRBV5-1 to TRBJ2-3, with D possibly being TRBD1 (5 bases). The CDR3 is 16 residues long. Per germline, CDR1 SGHRS and CDR2 YFSETQ. Trimming cost V 4 bases and J 2 bases, with 17 bases left between them. The CDR3 coding sequence is TGCGCCAGCAGCCCAAACCGACAGAGATTCACAGATACGCAGTATTTT. This translates into CASSPNRQRFTDTQYF.

The J gene is TRBJ2-7, the V gene TRBV11-2; 10 bases are shared with TRBD1. Germline V gene sequence: CDR1 SGHAT, CDR2 FQNNGV. V gave up 5 bases and J gave up 7 bases; unmatched junction bases: 8. The CDR3 is made up of 14 amino acids. In DNA, the CDR3 is TGTGCCAGCAGCCCCGGGACAGGGGTGAGGGAGCAGTACGTC. Translation: CASSPGTGVREQYV.

The chain recombines TRBV6-1 with TRBJ1-5, with D uncertain. The CDR3 loop spans 13 amino acids. V was pared by 1 base and J by 7 bases, with 8 bases between. Looked up from germline, CDR1 is MNHNS and CDR2 is SASEGT. CDR3 in amino acids: CASSEERWQPQHF. CDR3 bases: TGTGCCAGCAGTGAAGAGAGGTGGCAGCCCCAGCATTTT.

This sequence joins TRBV15 and TRBJ1-3; no clear D. Germline V gene lookup returns CDR1 LNHNV and CDR2 YYDKDF (reference sequence). V lost 3 bases and J lost 3, with 12 bases in between. The CDR3 contains 15 residues. The CDR3, as DNA: TGTGCCACCAGCAGGGACGGACGGGGTGGAAACACCATATATTTT. As protein: CATSRDGRGGNTIYF.

There are a few counts of this clone. The rearrangement links TRBV13 to TRBJ1-1; TRBD1 agrees at 10 bases. CDR1 and CDR2 (germline): PRHDT, FYEKMQ (reference sequence). The CDR3 is 14 amino acids. Trimming removed 4 bases from V and 2 bases from J; junction bases left unmatched: 1. The CDR3 protein is CASSWDRGNTEAFF. Written as DNA, the CDR3 is TGTGCCAGCAGCTGGGACAGGGGAAACACTGAAGCTTTCTTT.